What follows is one T cell receptor (beta chain) and its context. V was shortened by 1 base and J by 0 bases, with 16 bases between the two germline ends. There are 18 residues in the CDR3. CDR1 KGHSH and CDR2 LQKENI come from the germline V gene. This record belongs to a study of cytomegalovirus exposure and HLA in healthy donors. Use of 60 Vbeta and 13 Jbeta primers characterized the PCR. Here immunoSEQ multiplex PCR was the method, and the copy in TCRdb shows in-frame clones only, minus some. The sample shows under 150,000 clones, 85% of them seen only once. The genes are TRBV18 and TRBJ1-3, with D possibly being TRBD1 (5 bases). This receptor was identified in a woman in her twenties or thirties in good health and CMV-seropositive. Sequenced sample: PBMCs. The CDR3 is CASSPLPEGDFSGNTIYF. The CDR3 DNA reads as TGTGCCAGCTCACCACTTCCTGAAGGGGACTTCTCTGGAAACACCATATATTTT.